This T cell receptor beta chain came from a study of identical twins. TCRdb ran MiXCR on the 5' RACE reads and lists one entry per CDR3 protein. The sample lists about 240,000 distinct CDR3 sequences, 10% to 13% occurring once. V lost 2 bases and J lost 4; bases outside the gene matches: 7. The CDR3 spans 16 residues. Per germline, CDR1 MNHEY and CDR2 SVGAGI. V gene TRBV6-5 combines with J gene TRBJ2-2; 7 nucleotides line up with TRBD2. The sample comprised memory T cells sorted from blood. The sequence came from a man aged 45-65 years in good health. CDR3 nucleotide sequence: TGTGCCAGCAGTTACGACGCGGGGGTGGGCACCGGGGAGCTGTTTTTT. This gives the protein CASSYDAGVGTGELFF.